This T cell receptor (beta chain) was retrieved from a study of T cells in Graves' hyperthyroidism and ophthalmopathy. The CDR3 has 14 amino acids. Trimming removed 5 bases from V and 2 bases from J, with 13 bases in between. Germline CDR1 SNHLY, CDR2 FYNNEI. Authors of the study amplified TCR beta CDR3 regions from RNA transcripts. During a first-round RT-PCR of the TCR CDR3, the HTBI primer set was used. One entry per CDR3 protein results from TCRdb running MiXCR on the multiplex PCR reads. This table holds 480,000 or so distinct CDR3 sequences, 46% found once. Input material: peripheral blood or thyroid tissue (not recorded which). The sequence was obtained from an adult woman with Graves' disease, either hyperthyroidism or ophthalmopathy (not recorded which). The chain combines TRBV2 with TRBJ2-7; TRBD1 might be the D (6 bases). DNA for the CDR3: TGTGCCAGCAGTCCCCGACAGGACACCTACGAGCAGTACTTC. Translation: CASSPRQDTYEQYF. Supplemented by reference TRBV2 and TRBJ2-7, the full variable domain reads EPEVTQTPSHQVTQMGQEVILRCVPISNHLYFYWYRQILGQKVEFLVSFYNNEISEKSEIFDDQFSVERPDGSNFTLKIRSTKLEDSAMYFCASSPRQDTYEQYFGPGTRLTVT.